These 6 T cell receptor beta chains were all obtained from the same sample, sequenced in a study of cytomegalovirus exposure and HLA in healthy donors. Amplification used 60 Vbeta primers and 13 Jbeta primers. Measured with immunoSEQ multiplex PCR; TCRdb has only the in-frame clones, and not every one. Altogether about 98,000 clones are present, around 80% being singletons, with the ten largest covering approximately 1.5%. Sample: PBMCs. The receptors derive from a man in his forties or fifties in good health and CMV-seronegative.

The V gene is TRBV12-5, the J gene TRBJ1-1; TRBD1 matches at 8 bases. In germline, CDR1 is LGHNT, CDR2 FRNRAP. This CDR3 region has 16 residues. V was clipped by 11 bases and J by 1 base; unmatched bases: 15. In DNA, the CDR3 is TGTGCTCCTCTGGGCCGGACAGGGCGTAGGAACACTGAAGCTTTCTTT. Translating gives CAPLGRTGRRNTEAFF.

This chain links TRBV5-4 with TRBJ2-1, with 8 bases lining up with TRBD1. V was clipped by 8 bases and J by 3 bases; unmatched bases: 7. Germline V lookup: CDR1 SGHNT, CDR2 YYREEE (reference sequence). The CDR3 runs 14 residues. This chain's CDR3 is CASRGTGIYNEQFF. The CDR3 DNA reads TGTGCCAGTCGCGGGACAGGTATCTACAATGAGCAGTTCTTC.

The J gene is TRBJ2-1, the V gene TRBV19; TRBD2 matches 7 bases. There are 14 residues in the CDR3. V lost 10 bases, J lost 5 bases, and 11 bases stayed unmatched. Germline CDR1 is LNHDA and CDR2 is SQIVND (reference sequence). The CDR3 DNA follows: TGTGCCACTAACTCCCCGGGAGGCCACAATGAGCAGTTCTTC. Translating it yields CATNSPGGHNEQFF.

V usage is TRBV19 and J usage is TRBJ1-1; D is possibly TRBD1 (5 bases). The CDR3 totals 14 residues. The germline V gene encodes CDR1 LNHDA and CDR2 SQIVND (reference sequence). V dropped 3 bases and J dropped 3 bases, with 11 bases sitting between them. The CDR3 DNA reads TGTGCCAGTAGTATGAACGACAGAGACACTGAAGCTTTCTTT. Protein: CASSMNDRDTEAFF.

The chain uses TRBV18 and TRBJ2-5, with D tentatively TRBD2 (6 bases). The CDR3 runs 15 residues. The germline V gene has CDR1 KGHSH and CDR2 LQKENI. Trimming shortened V by 6 bases and J by 5 bases, and 19 bases separated the two germline ends. The CDR3 here is CASSPLRDLWETQYF. The CDR3 region has the DNA TGTGCCAGCTCGCCCCTCCGGGACTTGTGGGAGACCCAGTACTTC.

The V call is TRBV6-1, the J call TRBJ1-1, with 8 bases aligning to TRBD1. The CDR3 consists of 14 residues. The V segment lost 5 bases and the J segment 4 bases; nucleotides outside the gene matches: 6. Germline V gene data show CDR1 as MNHNS and CDR2 as SASEGT. CDR3 DNA: TGTGCCAGCAGTAACCGTCAGGGGGCCACTGAAGCTTTCTTT. Translation gives CASSNRQGATEAFF.